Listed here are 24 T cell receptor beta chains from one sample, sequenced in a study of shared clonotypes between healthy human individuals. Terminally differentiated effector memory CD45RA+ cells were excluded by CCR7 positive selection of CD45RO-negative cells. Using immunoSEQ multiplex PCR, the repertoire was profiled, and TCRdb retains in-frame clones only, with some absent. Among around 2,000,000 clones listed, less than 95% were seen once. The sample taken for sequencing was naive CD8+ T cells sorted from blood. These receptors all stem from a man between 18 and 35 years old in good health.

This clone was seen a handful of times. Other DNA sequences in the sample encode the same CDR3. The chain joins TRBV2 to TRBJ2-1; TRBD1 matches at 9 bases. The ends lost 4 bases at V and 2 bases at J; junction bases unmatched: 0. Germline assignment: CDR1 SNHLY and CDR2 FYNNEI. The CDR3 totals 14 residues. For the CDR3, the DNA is TGTGCCAGCAGTGGACAGGGGGCCTACAATGAGCAGTTCTTC. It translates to CASSGQGAYNEQFF.

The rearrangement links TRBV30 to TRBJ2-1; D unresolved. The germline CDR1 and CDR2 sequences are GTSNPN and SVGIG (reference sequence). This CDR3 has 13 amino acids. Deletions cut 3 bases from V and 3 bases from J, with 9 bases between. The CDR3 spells CAWRATVYNEQFF. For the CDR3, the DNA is TGTGCCTGGAGGGCCACAGTCTACAATGAGCAGTTCTTC.

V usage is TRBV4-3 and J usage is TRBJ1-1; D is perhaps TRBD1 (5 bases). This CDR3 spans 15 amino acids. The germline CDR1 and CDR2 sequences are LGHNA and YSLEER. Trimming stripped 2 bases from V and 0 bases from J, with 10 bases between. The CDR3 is CASSQSQGLNTEAFF. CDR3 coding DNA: TGCGCCAGCAGCCAAAGCCAGGGTTTGAACACTGAAGCTTTCTTT.

The CDR3 bases are TGCGCCAGCAGCTTTACAGGGGGCGTTGGGAATGAGCAGTTCTTC. It is translated as CASSFTGGVGNEQFF. The chain carries TRBV5-1 and TRBJ2-1, with 9 bases fitting TRBD1. CDR3 length equals 15 residues. J gave up 7 bases and V 2 bases, and 7 bases lay outside the gene matches. Germline CDR1 is SGHRS and CDR2 is YFSETQ. The full variable domain, in which reference TRBV5-1 and TRBJ2-1 provide the parts outside the CDR3, is KAGVTQTPRYLIKTRGQQVTLSCSPISGHRSVSWYQQTPGQGLQFLFEYFSETQRNKGNFPGRFSGRQFSNSRSEMNVSTLELGDSALYLCASSFTGGVGNEQFFGPGTRLTVL.

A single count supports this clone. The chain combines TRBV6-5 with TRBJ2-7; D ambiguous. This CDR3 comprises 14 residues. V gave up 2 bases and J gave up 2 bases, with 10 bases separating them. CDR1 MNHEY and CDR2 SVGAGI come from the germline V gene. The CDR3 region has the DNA TGTGCCAGCAGTTACCTCTCTGGCGCCTACGAGCAGTACTTC. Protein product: CASSYLSGAYEQYF.

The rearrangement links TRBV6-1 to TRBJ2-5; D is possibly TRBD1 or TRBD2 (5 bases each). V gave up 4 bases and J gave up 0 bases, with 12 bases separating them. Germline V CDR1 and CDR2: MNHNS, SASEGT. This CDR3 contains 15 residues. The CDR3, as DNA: TGTGCCAGCAGTGGGGGACGATTGTACCAAGAGACCCAGTACTTC. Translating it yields CASSGGRLYQETQYF.

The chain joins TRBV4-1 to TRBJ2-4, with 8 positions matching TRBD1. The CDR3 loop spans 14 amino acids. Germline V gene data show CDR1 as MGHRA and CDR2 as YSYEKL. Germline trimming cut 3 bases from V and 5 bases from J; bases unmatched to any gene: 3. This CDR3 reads CASSQDRVENIQYF. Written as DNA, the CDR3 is TGCGCCAGCAGCCAGGACAGGGTCGAAAACATTCAGTACTTC.

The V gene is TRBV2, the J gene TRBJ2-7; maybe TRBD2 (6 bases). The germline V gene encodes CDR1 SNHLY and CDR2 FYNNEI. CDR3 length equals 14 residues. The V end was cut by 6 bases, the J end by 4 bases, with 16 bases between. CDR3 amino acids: CASSLGGPGYEQYF. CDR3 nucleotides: TGTGCCAGCAGCCTCGGGGGACCCGGGTACGAGCAGTACTTC.

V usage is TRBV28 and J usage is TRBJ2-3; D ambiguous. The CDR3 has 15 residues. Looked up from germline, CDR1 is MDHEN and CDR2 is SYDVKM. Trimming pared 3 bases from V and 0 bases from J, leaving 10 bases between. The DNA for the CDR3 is TGTGCCAGCAGTTTCGCCAGCTCTAGCACAGATACGCAGTATTTT. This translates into CASSFASSSTDTQYF.

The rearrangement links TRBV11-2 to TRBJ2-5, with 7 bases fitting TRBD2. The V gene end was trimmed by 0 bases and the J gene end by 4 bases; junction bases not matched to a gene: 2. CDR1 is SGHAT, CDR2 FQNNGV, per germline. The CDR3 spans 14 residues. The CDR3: CASSLEWGGETQYF. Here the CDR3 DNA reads TGTGCCAGCAGCTTAGAGTGGGGGGGAGAGACCCAGTACTTC. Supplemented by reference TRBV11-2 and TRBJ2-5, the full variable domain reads EAGVAQSPRYKIIEKRQSVAFWCNPISGHATLYWYQQILGQGPKLLIQFQNNGVVDDSQLPKDRFSAERLKGVDSTLKIQPAKLEDSAVYLCASSLEWGGETQYFGPGTRLLVL.

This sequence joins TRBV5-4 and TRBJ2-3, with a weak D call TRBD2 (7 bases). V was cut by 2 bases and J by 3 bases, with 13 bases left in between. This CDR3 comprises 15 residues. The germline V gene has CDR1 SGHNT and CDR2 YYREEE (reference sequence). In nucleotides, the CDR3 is TGTGCCAGCAGCTTTGGGGGAGGGGGGACAGATACGCAGTATTTT. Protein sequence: CASSFGGGGTDTQYF. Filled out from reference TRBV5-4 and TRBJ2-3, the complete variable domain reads ETGVTQSPTHLIKTRGQQVTLRCSSQSGHNTVSWYQQALGQGPQFIFQYYREEENGRGNFPPRFSGLQFPNYSSELNVNALELDDSALYLCASSFGGGGTDTQYFGPGTRLTVL.

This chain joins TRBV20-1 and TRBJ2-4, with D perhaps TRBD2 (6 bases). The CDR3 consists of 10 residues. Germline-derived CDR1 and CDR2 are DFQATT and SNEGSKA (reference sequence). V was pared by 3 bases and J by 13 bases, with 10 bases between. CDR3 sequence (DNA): TGCAGTGCTAGTCAGGGAGGACAGTACTTC. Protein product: CSASQGGQYF.

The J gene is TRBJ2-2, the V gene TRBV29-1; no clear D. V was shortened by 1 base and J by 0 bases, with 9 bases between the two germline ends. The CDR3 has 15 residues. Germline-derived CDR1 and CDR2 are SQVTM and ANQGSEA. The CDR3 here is CSVEGDSTNTGELFF. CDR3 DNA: TGCAGCGTTGAAGGGGATTCGACGAACACCGGGGAGCTGTTTTTT.

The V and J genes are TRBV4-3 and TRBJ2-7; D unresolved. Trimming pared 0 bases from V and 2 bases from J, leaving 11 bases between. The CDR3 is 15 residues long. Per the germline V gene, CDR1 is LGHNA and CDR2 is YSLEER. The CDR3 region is CASSQDRSATYEQYF. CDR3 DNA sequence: TGCGCCAGCAGCCAAGATAGGTCAGCAACCTACGAGCAGTACTTC.

CDR3 sequence: CASSVGSADTQYF. The CDR3 bases are TGCGCCAGCAGTGTGGGGTCGGCAGATACGCAGTATTTT. The chain combines TRBV10-2 with TRBJ2-3; D call uncertain. The CDR3 sequence is 13 residues long. The V gene's germline CDR1 is WSHSY and CDR2 SAAADI. V dropped 4 bases and J dropped 4 bases, with 9 bases sitting between them.

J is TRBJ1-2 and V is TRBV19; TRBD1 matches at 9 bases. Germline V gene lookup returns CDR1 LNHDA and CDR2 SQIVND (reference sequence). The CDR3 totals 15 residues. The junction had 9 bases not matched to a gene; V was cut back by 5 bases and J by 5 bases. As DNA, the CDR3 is TGTGCCAGTAGTCCTGGAAGTGGGACAGGGTATGGCTACACCTTC. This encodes CASSPGSGTGYGYTF.

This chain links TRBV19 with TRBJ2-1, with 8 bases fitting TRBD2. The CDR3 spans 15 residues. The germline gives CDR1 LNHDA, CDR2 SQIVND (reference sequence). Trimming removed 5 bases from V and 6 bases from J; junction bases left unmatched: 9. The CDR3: CASSGGGLDSNEQFF. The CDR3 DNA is TGTGCCAGTAGTGGGGGGGGACTAGACAGCAATGAGCAGTTCTTC.

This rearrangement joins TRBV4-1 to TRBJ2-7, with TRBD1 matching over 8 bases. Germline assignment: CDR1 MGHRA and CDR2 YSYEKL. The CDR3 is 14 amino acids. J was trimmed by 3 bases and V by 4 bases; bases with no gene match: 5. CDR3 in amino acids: CASSPRTGLYEQYF. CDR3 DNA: TGCGCCAGCAGCCCCCGGACAGGGCTCTACGAGCAGTACTTC.

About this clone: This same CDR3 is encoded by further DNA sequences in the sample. The CDR3 spells CAISDGYEQYF. As DNA, the CDR3 is TGTGCCATCAGTGATGGCTACGAGCAGTACTTC. This chain uses TRBV10-3 with TRBJ2-7; D gene ambiguous. Germline V gene data show CDR1 as ENHRY and CDR2 as SYGVKD. With 3 bases removed from V and 3 bases from J, the gap between germline ends came to 3 bases. CDR3 length: 11 residues.

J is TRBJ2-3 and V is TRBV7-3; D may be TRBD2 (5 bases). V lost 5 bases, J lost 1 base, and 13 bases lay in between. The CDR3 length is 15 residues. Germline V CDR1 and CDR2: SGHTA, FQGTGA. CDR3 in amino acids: CASSLSGFGTDTQYF. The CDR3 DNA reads TGTGCCAGCAGCCTCTCGGGATTCGGCACAGATACGCAGTATTTT.

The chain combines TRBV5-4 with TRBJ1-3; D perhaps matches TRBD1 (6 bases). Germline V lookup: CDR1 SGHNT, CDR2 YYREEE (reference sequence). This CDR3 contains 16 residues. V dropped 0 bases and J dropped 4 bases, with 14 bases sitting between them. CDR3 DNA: TGTGCCAGCAGCTTGGGGACAGAGGGCGAGGGAAACACCATATATTTT. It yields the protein CASSLGTEGEGNTIYF.

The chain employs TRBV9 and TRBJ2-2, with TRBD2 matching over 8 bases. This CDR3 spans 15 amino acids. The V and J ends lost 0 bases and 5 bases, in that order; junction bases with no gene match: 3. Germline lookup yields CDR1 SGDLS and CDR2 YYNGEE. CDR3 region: CASSVGGGQTGELFF. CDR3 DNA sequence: TGTGCCAGCAGCGTAGGCGGGGGGCAGACCGGGGAGCTGTTTTTT.

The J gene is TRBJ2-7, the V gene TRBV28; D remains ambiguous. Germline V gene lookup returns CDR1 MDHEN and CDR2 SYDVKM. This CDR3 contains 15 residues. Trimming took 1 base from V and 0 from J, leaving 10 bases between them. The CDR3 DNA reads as TGTGCCAGCAGTTTATACGGGTTGAGCTCCTACGAGCAGTACTTC. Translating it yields CASSLYGLSSYEQYF.

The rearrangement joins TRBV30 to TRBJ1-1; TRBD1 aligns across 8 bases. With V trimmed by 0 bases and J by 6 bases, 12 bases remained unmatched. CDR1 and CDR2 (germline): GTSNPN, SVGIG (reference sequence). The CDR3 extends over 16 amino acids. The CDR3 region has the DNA TGTGCCTGGAGTGTGCGACAGGGGTTGGGGTTGGCTGAAGCTTTCTTT. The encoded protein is CAWSVRQGLGLAEAFF.